These T cell receptor beta chains were read from a single sample in a study of cytomegalovirus exposure and HLA in healthy donors. This table comes from immunoSEQ multiplex PCR, and its TCRdb copy is limited to in-frame clones, with some not included. The sample includes about 160,000 clones, 80% to 85% of them seen just once. The sequencing sample was made of PBMCs. These TCRs come from a male donor in good health and CMV-seropositive. CDR3s leave out the opening cysteine and the closing phenylalanine or tryptophan. The size of a clone is reported for some rows only, either as once, few or many, or as a class for expanded clones.

NA	TRBV30	AWSTGHSISYNEQF
NA	TRBV18	ASSYTGEAF
NA	TRBV4-3	ASSHGLAGGYNEQF
NA	TRBV30	AWSQGRTDTQY
once	TRBV28	ASTLGVEQY
NA	TRBV28	ASSLGASGTYEQY
NA	TRBV5-1	ASSIGPGESGYT
NA	TRBV4-1	ASSQVNSYEQY
NA	TRBV27	ASSPAWTGGSYGYT
NA	TRBV19	ATMDIPDNYEQY
once	TRBV30	AWKLGTKFAEAF
NA	TRBV23-1	ASSPDRGSGEKLF
NA	TRBV10-3	AISPSGSKNIQY
NA	TRBV9	ASSEIGGYDTEAF
NA	TRBV10-2	ASRLGQGVATNEKLF
few	TRBV28	ASTSAGAYNEQF
NA	TRBV9	ASSPLVESTDTQY
NA	TRBV30	AWRVGGGNTIY
NA	TRBV29-1	SVWGERLGIPSTDTQY
NA	TRBV9	ASSEPGTSYEQY
NA	TRBV6-6	ASSAQGISGANVLT
once	TRBV30	AWSVQGGEQY
NA	TRBV13	ASRRANEQY
NA	TRBV28	ASSPRSGYEQY
NA	TRBV28	ASSTHGQPQH
NA	TRBV4-3	ASSQPGLAGEIIGELF
NA	TRBV4-1	ASSQVIAGATTDTQY
few	TRBV7-2	ASSSRRGGNEQF
NA	TRBV6-5	ASSLGVVGYGYT
NA	TRBV9	ASSDRQGPGTEAF
NA	TRBV7-2	ASSRRQGYEQY
NA	TRBV7-2	ASRATSGRRTDTQY
NA	TRBV27	ASSGSIGREETQY
NA	TRBV6-5	ASRITTGLWNTIY
NA	TRBV6-5	ASSPDRGRTGELF
NA	TRBV5-1	ASSWAGTDGLGNEQF
NA	TRBV16	ASSRTGTNTEAF
NA	TRBV7-2	ASTPRPNTEAF
NA	TRBV28	ASSPPGLAGAGQY
NA	TRBV6-5	ASSYSGVEDYEQY